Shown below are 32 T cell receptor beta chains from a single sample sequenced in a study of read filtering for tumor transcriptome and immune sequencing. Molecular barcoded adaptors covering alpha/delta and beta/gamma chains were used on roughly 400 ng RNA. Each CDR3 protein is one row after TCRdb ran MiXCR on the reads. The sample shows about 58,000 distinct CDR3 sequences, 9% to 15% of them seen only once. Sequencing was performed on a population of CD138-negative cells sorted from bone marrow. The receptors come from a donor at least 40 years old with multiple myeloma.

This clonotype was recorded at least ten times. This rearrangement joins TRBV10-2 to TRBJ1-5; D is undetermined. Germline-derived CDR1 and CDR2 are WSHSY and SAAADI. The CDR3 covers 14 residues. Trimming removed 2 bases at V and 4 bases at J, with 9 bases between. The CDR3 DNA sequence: TGCGCCAGCAGTGAGAGTCACCTTAATCAGCCCCAGCATTTT. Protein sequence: CASSESHLNQPQHF.

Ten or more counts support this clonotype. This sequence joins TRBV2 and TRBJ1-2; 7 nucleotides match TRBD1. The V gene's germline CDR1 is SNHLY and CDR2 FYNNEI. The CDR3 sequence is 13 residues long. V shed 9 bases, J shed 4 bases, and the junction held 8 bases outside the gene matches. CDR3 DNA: TGTGCCAGTCGCCGGGACAGCTCCTATGGCTACACCTTC. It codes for CASRRDSSYGYTF.

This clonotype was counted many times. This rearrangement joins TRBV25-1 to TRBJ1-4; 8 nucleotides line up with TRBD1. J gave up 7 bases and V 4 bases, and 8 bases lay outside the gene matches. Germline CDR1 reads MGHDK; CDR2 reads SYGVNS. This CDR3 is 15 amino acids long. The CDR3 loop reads CASSAPGQAPEKLFF. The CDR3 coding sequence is TGTGCCAGCAGTGCCCCGGGACAGGCACCTGAAAAACTGTTTTTT.

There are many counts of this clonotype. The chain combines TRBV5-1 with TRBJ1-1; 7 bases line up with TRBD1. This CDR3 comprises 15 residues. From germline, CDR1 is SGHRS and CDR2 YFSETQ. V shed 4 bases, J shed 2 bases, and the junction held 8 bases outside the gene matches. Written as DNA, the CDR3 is TGCGCCAGCAGCCGAAAAACAGGGGAAAACACTGAAGCTTTCTTT. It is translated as CASSRKTGENTEAFF.

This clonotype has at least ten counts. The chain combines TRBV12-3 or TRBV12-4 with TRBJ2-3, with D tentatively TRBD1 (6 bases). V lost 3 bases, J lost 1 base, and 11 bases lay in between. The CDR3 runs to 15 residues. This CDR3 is CASSFSGDGTDTQYF. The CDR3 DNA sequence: TGTGCCAGCAGTTTTTCAGGGGATGGCACAGATACGCAGTATTTT.

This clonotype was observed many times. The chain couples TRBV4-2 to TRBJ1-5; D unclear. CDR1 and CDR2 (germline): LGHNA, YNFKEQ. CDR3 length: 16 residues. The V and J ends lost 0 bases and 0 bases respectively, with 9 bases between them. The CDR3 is CASSQEWRYSNQPQHF. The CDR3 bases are TGTGCCAGCAGCCAAGAATGGAGATATAGCAATCAGCCCCAGCATTTT.

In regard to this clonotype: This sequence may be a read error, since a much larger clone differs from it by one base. CDR3 sequence reads: CASSPGLAANAGELFF. CDR3 coding DNA: TGTGCCAGCAGTCCTGGACTAGCGGCGAACGCCGGGGAGCTGTTTTTT. The rearrangement joins TRBV2 to TRBJ2-2; 10 positions match TRBD2. The germline V gene encodes CDR1 SNHLY and CDR2 FYNNEI. The CDR3 consists of 16 residues. The variable domain in full, completed from reference TRBV2 and TRBJ2-2, reads EPEVTQTPSHQVTQMGQEVILRCVPISNHLYFYWYRQILGQKVEFLVSFYNNEISEKSEIFDDQFSVERPDGSNFTLKIRSTKLEDSAMYFCASSPGLAANAGELFFGEGSRLTVL.

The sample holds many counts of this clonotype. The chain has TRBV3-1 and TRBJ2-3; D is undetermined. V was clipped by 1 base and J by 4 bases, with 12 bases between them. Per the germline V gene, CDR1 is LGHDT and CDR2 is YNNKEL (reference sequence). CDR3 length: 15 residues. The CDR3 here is CASSQVTVGADTQYF. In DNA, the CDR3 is TGTGCCAGCAGCCAAGTCACAGTCGGCGCAGATACGCAGTATTTT.

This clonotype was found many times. The CDR3 spells CASRGGVIAGELFF. CDR3 bases: TGTGCCAGCAGGGGGGGAGTGATCGCCGGGGAGCTGTTTTTT. The chain joins TRBV28 to TRBJ2-2, with a weak D call TRBD2 (6 bases). Germline assignment: CDR1 MDHEN and CDR2 SYDVKM. V lost 6 bases to trimming and J lost 6 bases, with 14 bases between them. The CDR3 totals 14 residues.

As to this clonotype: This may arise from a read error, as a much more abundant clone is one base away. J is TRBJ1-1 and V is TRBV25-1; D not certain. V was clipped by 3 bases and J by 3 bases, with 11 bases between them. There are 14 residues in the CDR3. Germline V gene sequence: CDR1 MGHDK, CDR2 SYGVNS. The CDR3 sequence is CASSDQLMDTEAFF. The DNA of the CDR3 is TGTGCCAGCAGTGACCAGTTGATGGACACTGAAGCTTTCTTT.

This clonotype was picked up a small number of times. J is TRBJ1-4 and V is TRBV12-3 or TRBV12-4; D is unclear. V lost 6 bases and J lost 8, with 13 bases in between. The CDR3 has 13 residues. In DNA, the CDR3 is TGTGCCAGCAGCCCCAGTCTAAGGGAAAAACTGTTTTTT. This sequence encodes CASSPSLREKLFF.

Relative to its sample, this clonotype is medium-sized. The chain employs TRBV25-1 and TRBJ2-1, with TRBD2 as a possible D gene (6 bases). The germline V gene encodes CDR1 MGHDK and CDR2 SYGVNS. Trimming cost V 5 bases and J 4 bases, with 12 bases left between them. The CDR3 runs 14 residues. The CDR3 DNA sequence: TGTGCCAGCAGTCGATCACTAGCTTACAATGAGCAGTTCTTC. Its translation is CASSRSLAYNEQFF.

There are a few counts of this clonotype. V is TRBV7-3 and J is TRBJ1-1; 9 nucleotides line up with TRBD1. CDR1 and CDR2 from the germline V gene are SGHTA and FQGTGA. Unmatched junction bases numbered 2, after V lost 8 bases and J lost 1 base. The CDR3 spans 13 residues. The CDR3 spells CASGTGWNTEAFF. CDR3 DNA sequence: TGTGCCAGCGGGACAGGGTGGAACACTGAAGCTTTCTTT.

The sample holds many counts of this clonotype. CDR3 bases: TGTGCCAGCAGCTTCGACAGGGGGATAGAGCCCCAGCATTTT. Translation gives CASSFDRGIEPQHF. The chain combines TRBV7-2 with TRBJ1-5, with 9 positions matching TRBD1. This CDR3 spans 14 amino acids. Looked up from germline, CDR1 is SGHTA and CDR2 is FQGNSA. The trim removed 3 bases at V and 8 bases at J, leaving 5 bases unmatched. The whole variable domain, remainder taken from reference TRBV7-2 and TRBJ1-5, is GAGVSQSPSNKVTEKGKDVELRCDPISGHTALYWYRQSLGQGLEFLIYFQGNSAPDKSGLPSDRFSAERTGGSVSTLTIQRTQQEDSAVYLCASSFDRGIEPQHFGDGTRLSIL.

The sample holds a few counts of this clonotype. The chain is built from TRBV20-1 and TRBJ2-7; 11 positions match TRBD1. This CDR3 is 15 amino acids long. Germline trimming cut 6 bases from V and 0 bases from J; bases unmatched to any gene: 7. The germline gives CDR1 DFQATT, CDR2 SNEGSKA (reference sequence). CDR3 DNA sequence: TGCAGTGCCACAAGGACAGGGGGCCCCTCCTACGAGCAGTACTTC. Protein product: CSATRTGGPSYEQYF.

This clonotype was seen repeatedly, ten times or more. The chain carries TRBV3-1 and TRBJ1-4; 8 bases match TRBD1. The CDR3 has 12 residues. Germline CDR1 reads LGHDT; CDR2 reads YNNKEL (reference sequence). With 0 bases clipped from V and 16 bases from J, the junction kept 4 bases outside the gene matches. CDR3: CASSQERQGTFF. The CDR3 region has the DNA TGTGCCAGCAGCCAAGAAAGACAGGGGACGTTTTTT. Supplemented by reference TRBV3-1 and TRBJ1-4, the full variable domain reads DTAVSQTPKYLVTQMGNDKSIKCEQNLGHDTMYWYKQDSKKFLKIMFSYNNKELIINETVPNRFSPKSPDKAHLNLHINSLELGDSAVYFCASSQERQGTFFGSGTQLSVL.

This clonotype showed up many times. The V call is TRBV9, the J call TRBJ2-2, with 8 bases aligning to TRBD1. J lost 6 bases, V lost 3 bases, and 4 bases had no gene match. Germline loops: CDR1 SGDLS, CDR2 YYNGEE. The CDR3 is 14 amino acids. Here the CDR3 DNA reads TGTGCCAGCAGCGCGCGACAGGGGTCCGGGGAGCTGTTTTTT. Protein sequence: CASSARQGSGELFF.

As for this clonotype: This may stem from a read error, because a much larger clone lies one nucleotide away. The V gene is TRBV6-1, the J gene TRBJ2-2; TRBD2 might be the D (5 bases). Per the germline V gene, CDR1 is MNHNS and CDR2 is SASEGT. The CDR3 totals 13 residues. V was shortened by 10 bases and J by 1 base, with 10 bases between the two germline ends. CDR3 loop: CATGERNTGELFF. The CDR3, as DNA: TGTGCCACCGGGGAAAGGAACACCGGGGAGCTGTTTTTT.

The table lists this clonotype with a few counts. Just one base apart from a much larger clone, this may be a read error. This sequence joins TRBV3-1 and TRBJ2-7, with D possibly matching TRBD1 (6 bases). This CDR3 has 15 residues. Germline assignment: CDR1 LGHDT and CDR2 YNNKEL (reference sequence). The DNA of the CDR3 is TGTGCCAGCGGCCAAGGCAACAGGGCAACCTACGAGCAGTACTTC. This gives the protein CASGQGNRATYEQYF.

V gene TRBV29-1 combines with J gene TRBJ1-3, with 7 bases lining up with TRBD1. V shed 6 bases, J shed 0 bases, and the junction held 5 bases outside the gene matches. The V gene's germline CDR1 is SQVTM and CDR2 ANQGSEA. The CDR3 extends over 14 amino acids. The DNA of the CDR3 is TGCAGCGTGGCCCGGGACAGCTCTGGAAACACCATATATTTT. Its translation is CSVARDSSGNTIYF.

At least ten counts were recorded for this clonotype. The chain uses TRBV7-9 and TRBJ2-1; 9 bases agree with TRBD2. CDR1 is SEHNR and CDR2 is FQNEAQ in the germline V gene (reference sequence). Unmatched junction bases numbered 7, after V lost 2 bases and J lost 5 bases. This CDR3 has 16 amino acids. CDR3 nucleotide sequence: TGTGCCAGCAGCTTACGGCCTAGCGGGGAGAACAATGAGCAGTTCTTC. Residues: CASSLRPSGENNEQFF.

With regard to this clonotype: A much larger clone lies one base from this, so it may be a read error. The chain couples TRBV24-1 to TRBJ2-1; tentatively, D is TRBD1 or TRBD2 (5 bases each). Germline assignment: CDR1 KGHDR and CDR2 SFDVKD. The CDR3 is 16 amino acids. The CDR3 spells CATSDPGPENYNGQFF. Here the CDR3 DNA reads TGTGCCACCAGTGATCCGGGACCCGAGAACTACAATGGGCAGTTCTTC.

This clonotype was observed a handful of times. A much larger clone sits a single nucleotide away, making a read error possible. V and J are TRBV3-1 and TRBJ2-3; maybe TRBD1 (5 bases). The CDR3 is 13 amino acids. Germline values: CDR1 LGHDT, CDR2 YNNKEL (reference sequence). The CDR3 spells CASSQVMTDTRYF. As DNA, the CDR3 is TGTGCCAGCAGCCAAGTTATGACAGATACGCGGTATTTT.

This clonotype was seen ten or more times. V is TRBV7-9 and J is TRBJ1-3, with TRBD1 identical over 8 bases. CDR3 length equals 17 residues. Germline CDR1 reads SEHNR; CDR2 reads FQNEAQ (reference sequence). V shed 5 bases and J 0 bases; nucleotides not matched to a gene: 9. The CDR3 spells CASSLGTGRSSGNTIYF. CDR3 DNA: TGTGCCAGCAGCCTTGGGACAGGCCGAAGCTCTGGAAACACCATATATTTT.

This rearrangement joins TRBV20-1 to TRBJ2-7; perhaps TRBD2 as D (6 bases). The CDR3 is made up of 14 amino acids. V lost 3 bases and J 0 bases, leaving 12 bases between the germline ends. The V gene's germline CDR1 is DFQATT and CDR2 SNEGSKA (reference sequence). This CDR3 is CSARLRGVSYEQYF. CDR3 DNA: TGCAGTGCTAGGCTGCGGGGAGTCTCCTACGAGCAGTACTTC.

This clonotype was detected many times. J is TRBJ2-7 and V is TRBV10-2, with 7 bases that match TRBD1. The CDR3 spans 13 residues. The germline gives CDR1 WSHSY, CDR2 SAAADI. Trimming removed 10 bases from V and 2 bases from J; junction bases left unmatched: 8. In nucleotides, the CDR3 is TGCGCCACCGAACAGGGGCCTGCCTACGAGCAGTACTTC. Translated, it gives CATEQGPAYEQYF.

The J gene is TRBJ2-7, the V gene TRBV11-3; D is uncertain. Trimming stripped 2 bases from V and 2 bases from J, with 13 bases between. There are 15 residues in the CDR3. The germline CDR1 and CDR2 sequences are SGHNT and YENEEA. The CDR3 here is CASSLKGGGTYEQYF. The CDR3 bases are TGTGCCAGCAGCTTAAAAGGTGGCGGTACCTACGAGCAGTACTTC.

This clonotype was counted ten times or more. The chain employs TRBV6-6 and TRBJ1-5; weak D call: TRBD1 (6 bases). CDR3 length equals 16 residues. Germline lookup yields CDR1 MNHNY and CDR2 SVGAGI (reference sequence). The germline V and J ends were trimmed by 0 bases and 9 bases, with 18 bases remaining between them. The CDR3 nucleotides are TGTGCCAGCAGTTACTCTTTGGCAGGGGTGATCGTGCCCCAGCATTTT. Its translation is CASSYSLAGVIVPQHF.

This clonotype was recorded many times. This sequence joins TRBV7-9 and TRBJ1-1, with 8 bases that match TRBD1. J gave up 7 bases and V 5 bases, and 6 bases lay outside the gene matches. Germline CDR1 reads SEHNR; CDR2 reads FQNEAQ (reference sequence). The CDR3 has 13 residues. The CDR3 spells CASSQQGADEAFF. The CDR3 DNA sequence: TGTGCCAGCAGCCAGCAGGGGGCTGATGAAGCTTTCTTT. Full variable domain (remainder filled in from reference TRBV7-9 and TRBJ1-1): DTGVSQNPRHKITKRGQNVTFRCDPISEHNRLYWYRQTLGQGPEFLTYFQNEAQLEKSRLLSDRFSAERPKGSFSTLEIQRTEQGDSAMYLCASSQQGADEAFFGQGTRLTVV.

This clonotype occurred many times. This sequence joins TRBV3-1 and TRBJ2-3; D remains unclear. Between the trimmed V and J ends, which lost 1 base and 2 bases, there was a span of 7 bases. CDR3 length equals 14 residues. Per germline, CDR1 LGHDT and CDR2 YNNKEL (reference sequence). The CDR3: CASSQGLNTDTQYF. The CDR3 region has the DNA TGTGCCAGCAGCCAAGGACTGAACACAGATACGCAGTATTTT.

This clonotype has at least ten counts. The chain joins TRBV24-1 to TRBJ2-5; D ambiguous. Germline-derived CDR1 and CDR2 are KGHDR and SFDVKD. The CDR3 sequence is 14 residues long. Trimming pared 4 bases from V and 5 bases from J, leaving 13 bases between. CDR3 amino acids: CATSDPGPRETQYF. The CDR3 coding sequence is TGTGCCACCAGTGACCCCGGGCCGAGGGAGACCCAGTACTTC.

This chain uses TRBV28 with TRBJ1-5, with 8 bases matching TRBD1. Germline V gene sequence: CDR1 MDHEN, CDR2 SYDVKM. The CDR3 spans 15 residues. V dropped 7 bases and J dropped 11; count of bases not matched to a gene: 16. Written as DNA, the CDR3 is TGTGCCAGCACTACCGGACAGGGTGCTCGACAGTCCCAGCATTTT. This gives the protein CASTTGQGARQSQHF.